The 26 T cell receptor beta chains presented below share a single source sample, sequenced in a study of T cells in Graves' hyperthyroidism and ophthalmopathy. Template material for amplifying TCR beta CDR3 regions consisted of RNA transcripts. First-round RT-PCR of the TCR CDR3 relied on the HTBI primer set. TCRdb recomputed calls from the multiplex PCR reads with MiXCR, one row per CDR3 protein. The sample contains hundreds of thousands of distinct CDR3 sequences, around a quarter of which appear only once. The sequenced sample was blood. The receptors here all came from a woman younger than 45 with Graves' ophthalmopathy.

This clonotype came up a few times. The chain employs TRBV2 and TRBJ1-1; D is unclear. V was clipped by 7 bases and J by 0 bases, with 9 bases between them. Germline assignment: CDR1 SNHLY and CDR2 FYNNEI. The CDR3 spans 13 residues. The CDR3, as DNA: TGTGCCAGCATTCGGGAGTTGAACACTGAAGCTTTCTTT. It encodes CASIRELNTEAFF.

This clonotype was recorded at least ten times. The chain couples TRBV20-1 to TRBJ1-2, with 7 bases that match TRBD1. This CDR3 region has 13 residues. The trim removed 6 bases at V and 3 bases at J, leaving 7 bases unmatched. The germline gives CDR1 DFQATT, CDR2 SNEGSKA (reference sequence). CDR3 DNA: TGCAGTGCCTCGACAGGGATTGACTATGGCTACACCTTC. Translation: CSASTGIDYGYTF.

There are many counts of this clonotype. The chain carries TRBV20-1 and TRBJ2-7, with TRBD1 matching over 8 bases. The V segment lost 1 base and the J segment 3 bases; nucleotides outside the gene matches: 5. The germline V gene encodes CDR1 DFQATT and CDR2 SNEGSKA (reference sequence). The CDR3 sequence is 14 residues long. The CDR3 reads CSARGTGTGYEQYF. CDR3 bases: TGCAGTGCTAGAGGGACCGGGACAGGCTACGAGCAGTACTTC.

This clonotype has a count of ten or more. V and J are TRBV5-1 and TRBJ1-1, with TRBD1 matching 10 bases. Germline V gene sequence: CDR1 SGHRS, CDR2 YFSETQ. V lost 4 bases to trimming and J lost 5 bases; unmatched junction nucleotides: 8. CDR3 length equals 15 residues. The CDR3 sequence: CASSERDRGGTEAFF. The DNA for the CDR3 is TGCGCCAGCAGCGAAAGGGACAGGGGAGGGACTGAAGCTTTCTTT.

This clonotype was recorded many times. The chain uses TRBV27 and TRBJ1-2; no clear D gene. The CDR3 loop spans 15 amino acids. Germline values: CDR1 MNHEY, CDR2 SMNVEV (reference sequence). The ends were cut back, 6 bases at V and 2 bases at J, with 16 bases in the middle. CDR3 in DNA: TGTGCCAGCAGACAATCCCCGGGAGGGAACTATGGCTACACCTTC. This translates into CASRQSPGGNYGYTF.

The chain joins TRBV2 to TRBJ1-2; TRBD1 is a possible D gene (6 bases). Trimming removed 7 bases at V and 0 bases at J, with 6 bases between. The CDR3 spans 12 residues. Germline V gives CDR1 SNHLY, CDR2 FYNNEI. The CDR3 sequence: CASNRANYGYTF. The CDR3 nucleotides read TGTGCCAGCAACAGGGCTAACTATGGCTACACCTTC.

This clonotype was detected ten times or more. V gene TRBV6-5 combines with J gene TRBJ2-7; 7 nucleotides align to TRBD1. The CDR3 runs to 14 residues. The V segment lost 11 bases and the J segment 3 bases; nucleotides outside the gene matches: 13. The V gene's germline CDR1 is MNHEY and CDR2 SVGAGI. CDR3 DNA: TGTGCCGCTAAGGGGCAACAGGGGCACTACGAGCAGTACTTC. It yields the protein CAAKGQQGHYEQYF.

In this sample, this clonotype turned up many times. The chain employs TRBV20-1 and TRBJ2-7; weak D call: TRBD2 (6 bases). Trimming pared 6 bases from V and 5 bases from J, leaving 17 bases between. The CDR3 loop spans 13 amino acids. Germline values: CDR1 DFQATT, CDR2 SNEGSKA (reference sequence). CDR3 sequence (DNA): TGCAGTGCCTTCCGGGACTCGCCGCACGAGCAGTACTTC. Translated: CSAFRDSPHEQYF.

The chain has TRBV18 and TRBJ2-2; 10 bases line up with TRBD2. J gave up 4 bases and V 6 bases, and 11 bases lay outside the gene matches. The germline V gene has CDR1 KGHSH and CDR2 LQKENI. The CDR3 is made up of 17 amino acids. The CDR3 DNA reads as TGTGCCAGCTCCCCCGGACTAGCGGAATTACCCACCGGGGAGCTGTTTTTT. Translated: CASSPGLAELPTGELFF.

In this sample, this clonotype turned up many times. The chain uses TRBV20-1 and TRBJ1-1, with D possibly matching TRBD1 (5 bases). Trimming removed 6 bases from V and 1 base from J, with 9 bases in between. The length of the CDR3 is 12 residues. Germline CDR1 is DFQATT and CDR2 is SNEGSKA (reference sequence). CDR3 sequence (DNA): TGCAGTGCCATCCAGGGGAACACTGAAGCTTTCTTT. This gives the protein CSAIQGNTEAFF.

The chain employs TRBV28 and TRBJ2-7; 7 bases line up with TRBD2. Trimming removed 7 bases from V and 3 bases from J; junction bases left unmatched: 6. The CDR3 loop spans 13 amino acids. The germline V gene encodes CDR1 MDHEN and CDR2 SYDVKM. The CDR3 sequence is CASTFQRGYEQYF. The DNA for the CDR3 is TGTGCCAGCACCTTCCAGCGGGGCTACGAGCAGTACTTC.

This clonotype has ten or more counts. The chain couples TRBV12-3 or TRBV12-4 to TRBJ1-6, with 8 bases lining up with TRBD1. This CDR3 spans 16 amino acids. The trim removed 4 bases at V and 0 bases at J, leaving 2 bases unmatched. For the CDR3, the DNA is TGTGCCAGCAGTTGGGACAGGAACTCCTATAATTCACCCCTCCACTTT. This encodes CASSWDRNSYNSPLHF.

This clonotype came up many times. This sequence joins TRBV27 and TRBJ1-5; D is perhaps TRBD1 (6 bases). Germline CDR1 is MNHEY and CDR2 is SMNVEV (reference sequence). CDR3 length: 14 amino acids. V lost 5 bases and J 0 bases, leaving 8 bases between the germline ends. The CDR3 spells CASSRQDSNQPQHF. CDR3 bases: TGTGCCAGCAGTCGACAGGATAGCAATCAGCCCCAGCATTTT.

This clonotype appeared a few times. This rearrangement joins TRBV3-1 to TRBJ1-1, with 8 bases identical to TRBD1. Germline-derived CDR1 and CDR2 are LGHDT and YNNKEL (reference sequence). The trim removed 4 bases at V and 3 bases at J, leaving 7 bases unmatched. This CDR3 spans 15 amino acids. This CDR3 reads CASSPWTGRDTEAFF. As DNA, the CDR3 is TGTGCCAGCAGCCCCTGGACAGGGAGGGACACTGAAGCTTTCTTT.

This clonotype turned up a few times. The chain employs TRBV5-6 and TRBJ1-4; possible D gene TRBD1, 5 bases. Deletions cut 4 bases from V and 11 bases from J, with 21 bases between. The CDR3 consists of 15 residues. From germline, CDR1 is SGHDT and CDR2 YYEEEE. CDR3 loop: CASSQVSRDDRKLFF. In nucleotides, the CDR3 is TGTGCCAGCAGCCAGGTATCCAGGGACGATCGTAAACTGTTTTTT.

This clonotype was counted many times. The V and J genes are TRBV6-5 and TRBJ1-1; a weak D match, TRBD1 (5 bases). This CDR3 contains 16 residues. Per the germline V gene, CDR1 is MNHEY and CDR2 is SVGAGI. Trimming shortened V by 3 bases and J by 0 bases, and 14 bases separated the two germline ends. The CDR3 bases are TGTGCCAGCAGTTATACTCTATCAGGGATGAACACTGAAGCTTTCTTT. This translates into CASSYTLSGMNTEAFF.

Notes on this clonotype: Its ends do not fully match the called genes, so a read error is possible. The chain links TRBV7-2 to TRBJ2-7; 10 nucleotides align to TRBD1. The V gene's germline CDR1 is SGHTA and CDR2 FQGNSA. The length of the CDR3 is 13 residues. In DNA, the CDR3 is TGTGTCAGCACCGGGACAGGGGTGCACGAGCAGTACTTC. Amino acid sequence: CVSTGTGVHEQYF.

This clonotype occurred once. The chain employs TRBV4-1 and TRBJ2-7, with TRBD2 identical over 9 bases. CDR3 length equals 16 residues. V gave up 1 base and J gave up 6 bases; unmatched junction bases: 10. Per germline, CDR1 MGHRA and CDR2 YSYEKL. The CDR3: CASSQGAGLAELEQYF. CDR3 in DNA: TGCGCCAGCAGCCAAGGGGCGGGACTAGCAGAACTCGAGCAGTACTTC.

This clonotype is a singleton in its sample. This chain joins TRBV30 and TRBJ1-1, with TRBD1 as a possible D gene (5 bases). The CDR3 length is 14 residues. CDR1 and CDR2 (germline): GTSNPN, SVGIG (reference sequence). The ends were cut back, 5 bases at V and 2 bases at J, with 15 bases in the middle. The CDR3 DNA reads TGTGCCTGGGGTGATGACAGCTCAAACACTGAAGCTTTCTTT. Translating gives CAWGDDSSNTEAFF.

This clonotype was counted a single time. A much larger clone differs by one base, so this may be a read error. This sequence joins TRBV11-2 and TRBJ1-3; D may be TRBD1 (5 bases). The CDR3 is made up of 15 amino acids. The germline gives CDR1 SGHAT, CDR2 FQNNGV. The V end was cut by 5 bases, the J end by 1 base, with 12 bases between. CDR3 coding DNA: TGTGCCAGCAGCCCCAGACAGAGATCTGGAAACACCATATATTTT. As protein: CASSPRQRSGNTIYF.

This clonotype was counted only a few times. This chain joins TRBV6-1 and TRBJ2-3; TRBD2 matches 7 bases. The CDR3 is 17 amino acids. Germline loops: CDR1 MNHNS, CDR2 SASEGT. Trimming at V came to 2 bases and at J to 2 bases, leaving 10 bases not matched to a gene. CDR3 sequence: CASSESPPGGVTDTQYF. Written as DNA, the CDR3 is TGTGCCAGCAGTGAATCCCCACCGGGGGGAGTCACAGATACGCAGTATTTT.

This chain links TRBV12-3 or TRBV12-4 with TRBJ1-1, with no clear D. Trimming left V 3 bases short and J 6 bases short, with 11 bases between. CDR3 size: 13 residues. CDR3 sequence: CASSFWGGAEAFF. CDR3 bases: TGTGCCAGCAGTTTCTGGGGTGGCGCTGAAGCTTTCTTT.

This clonotype was picked up a small number of times. Germline is not matched at one junction end, which may reflect a read error. CDR3 nucleotide sequence: TGCGCCAGCAGCCCTTCGATGGGGACCAACACCGGGGAGCCGTTTTTT. Translating gives CASSPSMGTNTGEPFF. The gene calls are TRBV10-2 and TRBJ2-2, with D perhaps assigned TRBD1 or TRBD2 (5 bases each). The CDR3 covers 16 residues. Germline V gene sequence: CDR1 WSHSY, CDR2 SAAADI.

This clonotype was recorded at least ten times. The chain employs TRBV27 and TRBJ1-2; D not certain. Germline assignment: CDR1 MNHEY and CDR2 SMNVEV (reference sequence). The CDR3 sequence is 12 residues long. Trimming took 4 bases from V and 4 from J, leaving 7 bases between them. The CDR3 loop is CASSSTPYGYTF. In nucleotides, the CDR3 is TGTGCCAGCAGTTCCACGCCCTATGGCTACACCTTC.

The chain combines TRBV2 with TRBJ1-1; D remains unclear. The length of the CDR3 is 10 residues. From germline, CDR1 is SNHLY and CDR2 FYNNEI. V dropped 2 bases and J dropped 11 bases, with 6 bases sitting between them. The chain's CDR3 is CASSETKAFF. The DNA for the CDR3 is TGTGCCAGCAGTGAAACTAAGGCTTTCTTT.

This clonotype was recorded many times. This chain uses TRBV6-5 with TRBJ2-5, with 15 bases that match TRBD2. The CDR3 covers 15 residues. Germline-derived CDR1 and CDR2 are MNHEY and SVGAGI. V shed 6 bases, J shed 3 bases, and the junction held 2 bases outside the gene matches. The CDR3 region is CASRGLAGGEETQYF. CDR3 in DNA: TGTGCCAGCAGGGGACTAGCGGGGGGAGAAGAGACCCAGTACTTC.